This T cell receptor beta chain was identified in a study of vaccination effects on CD4 cells after COVID-19. Germline values: CDR1 LGHDT, CDR2 YNNKEL (reference sequence). This CDR3 has 14 amino acids. Trimming pared 1 base from V and 6 bases from J, leaving 7 bases between. Antigen-specific CD4+ T cell clonotypes were called by their expansion after viral peptide-pool culture in ViraFEST. Upon completion of around ten days in culture, CD4+ T cells were isolated. It was between March and December 2020 that the person had a SARS-CoV-2 infection confirmed by PCR. The authors replaced half the medium with IL-2 medium on days 3 and 7. Clones were sequenced by immunoSEQ multiplex PCR, and TCRdb holds only the in-frame ones, with some missing. This sample has around 37,000 clones, with just under 75% found just once. In the case of this clone: Antigen unknown.

Sample: CD4+ T cells from PBMCs cultured with a peptide pool, taken before COVID-19 vaccination. The source of this sequence is a human donor who had a prior SARS-CoV-2 infection. The chain recombines TRBV3-1 (or the pseudogene TRBV3-2) with TRBJ1-6; no reliable D call. The CDR3 spells CASSQAHLNSPLHF. The CDR3, as DNA: TGTGCCAGCAGCCAAGCCCACCTTAATTCACCCCTCCACTTT.